This T cell receptor (beta chain) was profiled in a study of PD-1 blockade in classical Hodgkin lymphoma. Study-wide results and caveats: The study reported lower baseline TCR diversity in newly diagnosed patients than in healthy donors. The authors excluded patients who started nivolumab under 1 year after ASCT. Newly diagnosed patients and complete responders had comparable diversity at baseline. CD4+ TCR diversity, unlike CD8+, rose significantly by C4D1.

Here immunoSEQ multiplex PCR was the method, and the copy in TCRdb shows in-frame clones only, minus some. The data show just under 40,000 clones, with around 80% seen just once and 9.8% held by the top ten. This clone was found a few times. What it recognizes is unknown. The time point here: cycle 4 day 1 (C4D1), after five to seven weeks of nivolumab. Relapse was seen in all patients after autologous stem cell transplantation, and brentuximab vedotin exposure was variable. The trim removed 0 bases at V and 7 bases at J, leaving 4 bases unmatched. This CDR3 is 16 amino acids long. Germline lookup yields CDR1 LGHNA and CDR2 YSLEER.

This clonotype originated in a human donor with classical Hodgkin lymphoma. This rearrangement joins TRBV4-3 to TRBJ1-6; TRBD1 matches 9 bases. Sequenced here: peripheral blood mononuclear cells (PBMCs), sampled before the fourth cycle of nivolumab. The CDR3, as DNA: TGCGCCAGCAGCCAAGATTGGGGACAGGGAAATTCACCCCTCCACTTT. Protein sequence: CASSQDWGQGNSPLHF.